Following are 6 T cell receptor beta chains from one sample sequenced in a study of T cells in Graves' hyperthyroidism and ophthalmopathy. Researchers amplified the TCR beta CDR3 regions from RNA transcripts. TCR CDR3 underwent first-round RT-PCR with the HTBI primer set. MiXCR, applied by TCRdb to the multiplex PCR reads, yields one record per CDR3 protein. Here the sample spans some 740,000 distinct CDR3 sequences, 12% to 15% being singletons. The source material was blood. The receptors derive from a woman aged 18-29 years with Graves' hyperthyroidism.

This clonotype was seen a few times. The V call is TRBV12-3 or TRBV12-4, the J call TRBJ1-4; TRBD1 aligns across 7 bases. V trimming: 6 bases; J trimming: 1 base; junction bases outside the gene matches: 2. The CDR3 extends over 14 amino acids. The CDR3: CASRNRGTNEKLFF. CDR3 DNA sequence: TGTGCCAGCAGGAACAGGGGAACTAATGAAAAACTGTTTTTT.

This clonotype has at least ten counts. This chain links TRBV12-3 or TRBV12-4 with TRBJ1-1; tentatively, D is TRBD1 (5 bases). The V and J ends lost 1 base and 8 bases respectively, with 20 bases between them. CDR3 length equals 16 residues. In DNA form, the CDR3 reads TGTGCCAGCAGTTTAGGAAGGAAGGGGATTACTATAGAAGCTTTCTTT. It codes for CASSLGRKGITIEAFF.

The rearrangement links TRBV29-1 to TRBJ1-1, with 7 bases aligning to TRBD1. CDR1 is SQVTM and CDR2 is ANQGSEA in the germline V gene. There are 14 residues in the CDR3. The junction had 7 bases not matched to a gene; V was cut back by 5 bases and J by 1 base. The CDR3 loop is CSVLRTGANTEAFF. The CDR3 DNA reads as TGCAGCGTTCTTCGTACAGGGGCGAACACTGAAGCTTTCTTT.

As for this clonotype: Since no conserved phenylalanine or tryptophan closes the CDR3, a read error is the likely cause. The CDR3 coding sequence is TGTGCCAGCAGCTTAAGGCAGGGGACTAGCGGGAGGGGCGACGAGCAGTACCTC. This codes for CASSLRQGTSGRGDEQYL. The rearrangement uses TRBV7-3 and TRBJ2-7; 16 bases line up with TRBD2. Germline CDR1 SGHTA, CDR2 FQGTGA. The CDR3 loop spans 18 amino acids. Trimming removed 1 base from V and 5 bases from J; junction bases left unmatched: 8.

Many counts were recorded for this clonotype. This chain joins TRBV2 and TRBJ2-2, with unresolved D. Trimming pared 5 bases from V and 5 bases from J, leaving 0 bases between. The CDR3 has 10 amino acids. In germline, CDR1 is SNHLY, CDR2 FYNNEI. DNA of the CDR3: TGTGCCAGCAGTACCGGGGAGCTGTTTTTT. It codes for CASSTGELFF.

J is TRBJ2-7 and V is TRBV5-1; D is unclear. Per the germline V gene, CDR1 is SGHRS and CDR2 is YFSETQ. The ends were cut back, 5 bases at V and 3 bases at J, with 15 bases in the middle. The CDR3 extends over 14 amino acids. CDR3 sequence: CASRDVRLFYEQYF. The CDR3 DNA reads as TGCGCCAGCAGAGATGTTAGGCTATTCTACGAGCAGTACTTC.